This T cell receptor (beta chain) was identified in a study of blood T cell repertoires in COVID-19. Across the whole study: There were acute and convalescent COVID-19 samples, and they came from the United States, Italy and Spain. PBMCs, B-cell-depleted T cells, or T cells provided the cDNA or gDNA that made up the material.

In the authors' workflow: By means of reference gene primer amplification, nucleated cell counts were estimated. Profiled with immunoSEQ multiplex PCR; TCRdb holds only in-frame clones, not every one. Clonal size and the V and J genes are those of that table, whereas D and trimming came from the DNA. The sample includes around 300,000 clones, 80% to 90% of them seen just once. V was shortened by 5 bases and J by 4 bases, with 11 bases between the two germline ends. Germline V gene data show CDR1 as KGHSH and CDR2 as LQKENI. The CDR3 runs 13 residues. Sequenced material: peripheral blood. The V call is TRBV18, the J call TRBJ1-1; perhaps TRBD1 as D (5 bases). This TCR came from an older woman with acute or convalescent COVID-19. The CDR3 nucleotides read TGTGCCAGCTCAGATAAGGGGTCCACTGAAGCTTTCTTT. Residues: CASSDKGSTEAFF.